This T cell receptor beta chain comes out of a study of shared clonotypes between healthy human individuals. Terminally differentiated effector memory CD45RA+ cells were excluded by CCR7 positive selection of CD45RO-negative cells. The donors were adults (healthy and HIV-negative) with no recent acute infections or vaccinations. Assay runs were performed at deep level. Method: immunoSEQ multiplex PCR; TCRdb's copy keeps in-frame clones and lacks some. The sample has some 2.1 million clones, roughly 94% seen once. Findings and limits, study-wide: An expected dependence of interdonor clonotype sharing on sequencing depth was noted. The naive CD4 repertoires of a few donors were compared, and roughly 5% of clonotypes were shared.

A remark on this clone: The antigen remains undetermined.

Sequenced input: naive CD8+ T cells sorted from blood. The origin of this receptor is a man aged 18 to 29 in good health.

The CDR3 reads CASSYPLAHEQETQYF. The CDR3 nucleotides read TGTGCCAGCAGCTACCCACTAGCGCACGAACAAGAGACCCAGTACTTC. The chain couples TRBV7-9 to TRBJ2-5, with TRBD2 matching 7 bases. The junction had 10 bases not matched to a gene; V was cut back by 4 bases and J by 2 bases. The CDR3 has 16 residues. Germline V gene data show CDR1 as SEHNR and CDR2 as FQNEAQ (reference sequence).